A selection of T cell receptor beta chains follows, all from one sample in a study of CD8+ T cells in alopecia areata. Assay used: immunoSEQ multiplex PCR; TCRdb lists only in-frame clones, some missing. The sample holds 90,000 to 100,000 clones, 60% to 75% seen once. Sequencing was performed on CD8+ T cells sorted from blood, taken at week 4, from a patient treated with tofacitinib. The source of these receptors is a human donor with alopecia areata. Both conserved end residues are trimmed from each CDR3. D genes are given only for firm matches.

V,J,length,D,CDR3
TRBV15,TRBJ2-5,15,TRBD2,ATSREGSSGRQETQY
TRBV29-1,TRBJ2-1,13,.,SVRPGTISYNEQF
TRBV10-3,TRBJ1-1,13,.,AISDSGNMNTEAF
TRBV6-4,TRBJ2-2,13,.,ASRDNAGNTGELF
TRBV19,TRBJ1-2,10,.,ASSGLSYGYT
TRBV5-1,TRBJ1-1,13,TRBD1,ASTATRGPGTEAF
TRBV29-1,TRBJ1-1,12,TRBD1,SVEETGRSTEAF
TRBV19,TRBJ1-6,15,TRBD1,ASSRPQGASYNSPLH
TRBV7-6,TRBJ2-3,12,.,ASSARQATDTQY
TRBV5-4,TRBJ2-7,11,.,ASSSIQGYEQY
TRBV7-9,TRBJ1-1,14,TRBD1,ASSATGVGLETEAF
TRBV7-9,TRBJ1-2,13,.,ASSLDTAPAYGYT
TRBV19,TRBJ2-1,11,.,ASSIGPYNEQF
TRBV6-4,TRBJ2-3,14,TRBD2,ASSDSAGGSTDTQY
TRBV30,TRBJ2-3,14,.,AWSVGRGESTDTQY
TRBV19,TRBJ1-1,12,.,ASMIGGLAAEAF
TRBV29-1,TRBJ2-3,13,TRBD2,SVEGTSGGADTQY
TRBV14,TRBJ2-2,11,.,ASSLTKTGELF
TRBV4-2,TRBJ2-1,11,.,ASSQTAEVEQF
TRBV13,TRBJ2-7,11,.,ASSFQGPYEQY
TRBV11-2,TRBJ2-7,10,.,ASSLDLLGLY
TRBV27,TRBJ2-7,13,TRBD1,ASSTIGQGVDEQY
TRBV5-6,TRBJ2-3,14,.,ASSLGAGARADTQY
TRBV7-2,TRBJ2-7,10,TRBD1,ASSRDRYEQY
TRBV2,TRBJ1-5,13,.,ASSEVKLGRQPQH
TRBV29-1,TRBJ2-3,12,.,SVWGEGTTDTQY
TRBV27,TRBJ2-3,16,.,ASSFSGRGSPSTDTQY
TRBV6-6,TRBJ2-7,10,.,ASRLPASDVY
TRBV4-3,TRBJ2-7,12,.,ASSQDRTRYEQY
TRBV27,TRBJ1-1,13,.,ASSLGTRGNTEAF
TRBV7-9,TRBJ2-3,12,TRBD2,ASSLGGGPDTQY
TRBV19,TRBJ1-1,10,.,ASKSGNTEAF
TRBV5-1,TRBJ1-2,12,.,ASSLGLALDGYT
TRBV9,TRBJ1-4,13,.,ASSPRDLGPEKLF
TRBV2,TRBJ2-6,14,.,ASSEARSTGANVLT
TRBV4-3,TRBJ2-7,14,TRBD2,ASSQATSGESYEQY
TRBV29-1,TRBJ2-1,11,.,SVQGVRYNEQF
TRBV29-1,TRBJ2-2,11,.,SVEFGNTGELF
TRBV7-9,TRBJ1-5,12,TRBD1,ASSLTGSYQPQH
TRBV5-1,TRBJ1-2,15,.,ASSLGIVRLNTYGYT
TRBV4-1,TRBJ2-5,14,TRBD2,ASSQEVAGGGETQY
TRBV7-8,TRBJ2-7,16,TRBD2,ASSYVWLAGGGMYEQY
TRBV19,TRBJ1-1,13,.,ASSIIEGLLTEAF
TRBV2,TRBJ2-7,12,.,ASTYDLTHYEQY
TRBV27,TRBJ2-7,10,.,ASSPLGYEQY
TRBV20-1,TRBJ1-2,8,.,SARGEEHT
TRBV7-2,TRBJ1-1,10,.,ASSLEVTEAF
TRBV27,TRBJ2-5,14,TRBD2,ASSPSSGREAETQY
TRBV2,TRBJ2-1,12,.,ASSGRPRSHEQF
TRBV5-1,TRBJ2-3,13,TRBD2,ASSPTSGVADTQY
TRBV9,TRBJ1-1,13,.,ASSPSGGVNTEAF
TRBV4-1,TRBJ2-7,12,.,ASSQATATYEQY
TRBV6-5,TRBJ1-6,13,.,ASSYQGTVGSPLH